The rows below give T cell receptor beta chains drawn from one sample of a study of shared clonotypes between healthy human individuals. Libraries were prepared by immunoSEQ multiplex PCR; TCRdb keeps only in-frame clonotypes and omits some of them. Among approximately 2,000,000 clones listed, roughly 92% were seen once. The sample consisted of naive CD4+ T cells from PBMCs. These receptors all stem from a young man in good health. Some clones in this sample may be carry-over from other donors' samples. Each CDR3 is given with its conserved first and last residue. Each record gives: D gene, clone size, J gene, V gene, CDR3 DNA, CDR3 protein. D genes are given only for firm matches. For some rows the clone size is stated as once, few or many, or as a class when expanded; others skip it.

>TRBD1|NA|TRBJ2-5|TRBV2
TGTGCCAGCAGTCGACAGGGGAGGCATTCCCAGTACTTC
CASSRQGRHSQYF
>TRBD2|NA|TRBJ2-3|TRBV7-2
TGTGCCAGCAGCTTATTTGGCGGGAGCGGGACAGATACGCAGTATTTT
CASSLFGGSGTDTQYF
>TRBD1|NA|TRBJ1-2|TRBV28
TGTGCCAGCAACTACCGGGACAGGGGGTTCTATGGCTACACCTTC
CASNYRDRGFYGYTF
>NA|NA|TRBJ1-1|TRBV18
TGTGCCAGCTCACCGGGGGGACATGGGGGGATCGAAGCTTTCTTT
CASSPGGHGGIEAFF
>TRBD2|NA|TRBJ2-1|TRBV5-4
TGTGCCAGCAGCTACCCCGGGACTAGCGGCAATGAGCAGTTCTTC
CASSYPGTSGNEQFF
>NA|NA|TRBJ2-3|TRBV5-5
TGTGCCAGCAGCTTGCGTCTGGGTAGGTTGGCAGGCGCGGTGACAGATACGCAGTATTTT
CASSLRLGRLAGAVTDTQYF
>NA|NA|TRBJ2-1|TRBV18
TGTGCCAGCTCACCTTCTTCGGGGACAGAGCAGTTCTTC
CASSPSSGTEQFF
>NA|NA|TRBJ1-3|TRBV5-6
TGTGCCAGCAGCTTGTTTAGGTCGTCAGGCACCATATATTTT
CASSLFRSSGTIYF
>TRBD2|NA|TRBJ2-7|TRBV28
TGTGCCAGCAGCCAACTAGCGGGAGCCCACGAGCAGTACTTC
CASSQLAGAHEQYF
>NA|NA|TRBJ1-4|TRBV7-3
TGTGCCAGCAGCTTAACGCGGGTTAATGAAAAACTGTTTTTT
CASSLTRVNEKLFF
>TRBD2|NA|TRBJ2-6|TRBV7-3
TGTGCCAGCAGCTTGACCGGGACTAGCGGGAGTCCATCCTCTGGGGCCAACGTCCTGACTTTC
CASSLTGTSGSPSSGANVLTF
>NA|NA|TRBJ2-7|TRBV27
TGTGCCAGCAGGCCATACCTAAGGGGCAGGGACCCCTACGAGCAGTACTTC
CASRPYLRGRDPYEQYF
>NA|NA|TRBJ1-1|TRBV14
TGTGCCAGCAGCCAAGATCCCCTGAACACTGAAGCTTTCTTT
CASSQDPLNTEAFF
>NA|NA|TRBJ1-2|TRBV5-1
TGCGCCAGCAGCGAACAACAGGGAACGAGCTACACCTTC
CASSEQQGTSYTF
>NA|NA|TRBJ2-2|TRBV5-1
TGCGCCAGCAGACCGTCAGGGGGGTCAAGAGAGCTGTTTTTT
CASRPSGGSRELFF
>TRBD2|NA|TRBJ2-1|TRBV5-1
TGCGCCAGCAGCTCGGGACTAGCGGGGACCTCCTACAATGAGCAGTTCTTC
CASSSGLAGTSYNEQFF
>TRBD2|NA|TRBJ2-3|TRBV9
TGTGCCAGCAGTCCCCATAGCGGGAGCCAGCAGTATTTT
CASSPHSGSQQYF
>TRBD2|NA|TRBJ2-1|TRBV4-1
TGCGCCAGCAGCCAAGACGTAATGAGACTAGCGGACAATGAGCAGTTCTTC
CASSQDVMRLADNEQFF
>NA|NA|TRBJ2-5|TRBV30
TGTGCCTGGAGTGTACTGGGGTACCAAGAGACCCAGTACTTC
CAWSVLGYQETQYF
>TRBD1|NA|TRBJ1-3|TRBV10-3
TGTGCCATCCGGCCTGGACAGGGGGCTGGAAACACCATATATTTT
CAIRPGQGAGNTIYF
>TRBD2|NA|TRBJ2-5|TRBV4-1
TGCGCCAGCAGCCAACTTAGCGGGAGGGCCCGTGAGACCCAGTACTTC
CASSQLSGRARETQYF
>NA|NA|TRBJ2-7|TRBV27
TGTGCCAGCGCTCTGGGCACCGGCTACGAGCAGTACTTC
CASALGTGYEQYF
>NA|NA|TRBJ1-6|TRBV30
TGTGCCTGGATGGGGCGGAAGAGCTCCTATAATTCACCCCTCCACTTT
CAWMGRKSSYNSPLHF
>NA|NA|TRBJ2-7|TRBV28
TGTGCCAGCAGTTTAGGGCAGGTACTCTACGAGCAGTACTTC
CASSLGQVLYEQYF
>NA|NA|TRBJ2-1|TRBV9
TGTGCCAGCAGCGTTGAGGGTTGGTCATGGTCCTACAATGAGCAGTTCTTC
CASSVEGWSWSYNEQFF
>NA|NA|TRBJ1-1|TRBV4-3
TGCGCCAGCAGCTCAGCAGCAGCACATCAGGCCGCGAACACTGAAGCTTTCTTT
CASSSAAAHQAANTEAFF
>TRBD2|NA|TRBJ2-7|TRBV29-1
TGCAGCGTCCGATTGACCAGACTAGCGGGAGGACCTCCTACGGGCGAGCAGTACTTC
CSVRLTRLAGGPPTGEQYF
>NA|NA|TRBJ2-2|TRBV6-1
TGTGCCAGCACCCTGCCGAGGGGAGACACCGGGGAGCTGTTTTTT
CASTLPRGDTGELFF
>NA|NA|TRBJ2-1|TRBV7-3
TGTGCCAGCAGTTCCGACTTGGTAGAGCAGTTCTTC
CASSSDLVEQFF
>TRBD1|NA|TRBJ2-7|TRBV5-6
TGTGCCAGCAGCGTGACAGGGTACTCCTACGAGCAGTACTTC
CASSVTGYSYEQYF
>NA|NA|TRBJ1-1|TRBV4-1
TGCGCCAGCAGCCAAGGAGGGGTGGGTGAAGCTTTCTTT
CASSQGGVGEAFF
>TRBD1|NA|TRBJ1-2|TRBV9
TGTGCCAGCAGCGTGTATGACAGGGGTTATGGCTACACCTTC
CASSVYDRGYGYTF
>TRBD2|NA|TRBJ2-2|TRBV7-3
TGTGCCAGCAGCTTAAACGGGAGGTCGGCCGGGGAGCTGTTTTTT
CASSLNGRSAGELFF
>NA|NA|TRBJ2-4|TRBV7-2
TGTGCCAGCAGCCCTAGCGGCCAGGGGGCCCTCTCGAACTTC
CASSPSGQGALSNF
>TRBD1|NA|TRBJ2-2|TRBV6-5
TGTGCCAGCAGTTTCCGGGACAGGGTACCCGGGGAGCTGTTTTTT
CASSFRDRVPGELFF
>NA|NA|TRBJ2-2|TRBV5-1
TGCGCCAGCAGCGGGTCAGGGGCCGGGGAGCTGTTTTTT
CASSGSGAGELFF
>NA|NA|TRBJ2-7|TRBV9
TGTGCCAGCAGCGTAGGGAGGGGGTCCTCCTACGAGCAGTACTTC
CASSVGRGSSYEQYF
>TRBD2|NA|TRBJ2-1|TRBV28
TGTGCCAGCAGTGCTACTAGCGGGATAGCTGGACATGAGCAGTTCTTC
CASSATSGIAGHEQFF
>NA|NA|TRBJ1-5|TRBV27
TGTGCCAGTAAAGAAACTATGGGAGGGTGGTACGATCAGCCCCAGCATTTT
CASKETMGGWYDQPQHF
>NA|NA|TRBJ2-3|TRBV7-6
TGTGCCAGCAGCTTAGGATTCGGGGCGCCGTACACAGATACGCAGTATTTT
CASSLGFGAPYTDTQYF
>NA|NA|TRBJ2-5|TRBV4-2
TGTGCCAGCAGCCTGACCGGGAGCCGGGAGACCCAGTACTTC
CASSLTGSRETQYF
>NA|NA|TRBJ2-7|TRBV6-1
TGTGCCAGCACCGGAGTCGGGCAAATAGCTTACGAGCAGTACTTC
CASTGVGQIAYEQYF
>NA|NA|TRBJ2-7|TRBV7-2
TGTGCCAGCAGCTTAGCCAAGGTAGCGAGCTACGAGCAGTACTTC
CASSLAKVASYEQYF
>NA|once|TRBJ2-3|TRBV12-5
TGTGCTAGTGGTTTTGGCAGGGGTGGCACAGATACGCAGTATTTT
CASGFGRGGTDTQYF
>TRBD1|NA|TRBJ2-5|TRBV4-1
TGCGCCAGCAGCCACTCGAGGGGGCACGGTGAGACCCAGTACTTC
CASSHSRGHGETQYF
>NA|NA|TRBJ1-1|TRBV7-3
TGTGCCAGCAGCTTAACGGACAGGAACACTGAAGCTTTCTTT
CASSLTDRNTEAFF
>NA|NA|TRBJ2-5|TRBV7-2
TGTGCCAGCAGCCCCCGGGCCCCTGGGGAGACCCAGTACTTC
CASSPRAPGETQYF
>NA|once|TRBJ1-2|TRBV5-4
TGTGCCAGCAGCCCTGACACTAACTATGGCTACACCTTC
CASSPDTNYGYTF
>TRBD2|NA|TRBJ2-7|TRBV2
TGTGCCAGCAGTGAAAGGACTAGCGGAGACCCTAGCGGAACCTACGAGCAGTACTTC
CASSERTSGDPSGTYEQYF
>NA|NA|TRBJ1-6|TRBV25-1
TGTGCCAGCAGTGAACGAAGAACCGGGACGCGAAATAATTCACCCCTCCACTTT
CASSERRTGTRNNSPLHF
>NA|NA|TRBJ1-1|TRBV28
TGTGCCAGCAGTCCACCTCGACAAGCGAACACTGAAGCTTTCTTT
CASSPPRQANTEAFF
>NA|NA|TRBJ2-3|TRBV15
TGTGCCACCAGCTTACAACCGGGGGCAAGGGGCACAGATACGCAGTATTTT
CATSLQPGARGTDTQYF
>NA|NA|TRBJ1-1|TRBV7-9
TGTGCCAGCAGCTTAGTTCGAGGGATGAACACTGAAGCTTTCTTT
CASSLVRGMNTEAFF
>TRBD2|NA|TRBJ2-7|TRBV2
TGTGCCAGCAGTTCTCGACTAGCGGGCGTCGGGGACGAGCAGTACTTC
CASSSRLAGVGDEQYF
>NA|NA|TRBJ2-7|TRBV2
TGTGCCAGCAGTGAGTCTAGTGCCTACGAGCAGTACTTC
CASSESSAYEQYF
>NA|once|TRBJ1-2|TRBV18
TGTGCCAGCTCACCGGACAGTCCGTTACTTGCACTTGGCTACACCTTC
CASSPDSPLLALGYTF
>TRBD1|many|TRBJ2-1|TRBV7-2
TGTGCCAGCACCCGACAGGGTTCCTACAATGAGCAGTTCTTC
CASTRQGSYNEQFF